The 28 T cell receptor beta chains reported below all come from one sample, sequenced in a study of Ad26.COV2.S vaccination and SARS-CoV-2 variants. Treatment given: roughly 20 received Ad26.COV2.S at low or high dose, single or two shots; roughly five received placebo; per-sample allocation not given. Samples came from day 63 after the first vaccine or placebo injection. The repertoire was sequenced with immunoSEQ multiplex PCR; TCRdb's copy has only in-frame clones and lacks some. The sample holds about 480,000 clones, roughly nine tenths seen once. Material: peripheral blood, obtained in a trial of Ad26.COV2.S vaccine versus placebo. The origin of the receptors is a person between 18 and 59 years old who received the Ad26.COV2.S COVID-19 vaccine or a placebo.

The chain couples TRBV7-2 to TRBJ2-1, with D possibly matching TRBD1 (6 bases). Germline CDR1 reads SGHTA; CDR2 reads FQGNSA. The CDR3 is 15 residues long. V lost 6 bases, J lost 7 bases, and 19 bases lay in between. CDR3 loop: CASSSQIPRGNEQFF. The CDR3 bases are TGTGCCAGCAGTTCCCAGATACCTAGGGGGAATGAGCAGTTCTTC.

The chain is built from TRBV4-2 and TRBJ2-1, with a tentative D call TRBD2 (6 bases). Germline V gives CDR1 LGHNA, CDR2 YNFKEQ. V lost 0 bases, J lost 4 bases, and 16 bases lay in between. The CDR3 is 17 residues long. CDR3 in amino acids: CASSQEPPGRVYNEQFF. The CDR3 bases are TGTGCCAGCAGCCAAGAGCCTCCCGGGAGAGTGTACAATGAGCAGTTCTTC.

V and J are TRBV28 and TRBJ1-5; 7 positions agree with TRBD1. This CDR3 spans 16 amino acids. Germline CDR1 and CDR2: MDHEN and SYDVKM. V lost 5 bases, J lost 1 base, and 8 bases stayed unmatched. CDR3 sequence: CASSGVDRWSNQPQHF. In nucleotides, the CDR3 is TGTGCCAGCAGTGGTGTGGACAGGTGGAGCAATCAGCCCCAGCATTTT.

The rearrangement links TRBV30 to TRBJ1-1, with D possibly TRBD1 on 5 matching bases. Germline CDR1 is GTSNPN and CDR2 is SVGIG (reference sequence). Trimming took 4 bases from V and 7 from J, leaving 10 bases between them. The CDR3 is 11 residues long. The CDR3 spells CAWTRTFEAFF. Here the CDR3 DNA reads TGTGCCTGGACCCGGACATTTGAAGCTTTCTTT.

This chain connects TRBV15 to TRBJ1-2; no reliable D call. There are 14 residues in the CDR3. Germline V gene lookup returns CDR1 LNHNV and CDR2 YYDKDF (reference sequence). The germline V and J ends were trimmed by 0 bases and 1 base, with 6 bases remaining between them. The CDR3 here is CATSREGINYGYTF. The CDR3 DNA reads as TGTGCCACCAGCAGAGAAGGGATTAACTATGGCTACACCTTC.

The chain recombines TRBV30 with TRBJ1-5, with 8 nucleotides matching TRBD1. With V trimmed by 0 bases and J by 6 bases, 7 bases remained unmatched. CDR1 is GTSNPN, CDR2 SVGIG, per germline (reference sequence). CDR3 length: 15 amino acids. CDR3 sequence (DNA): TGTGCCTGGAGTGTAGGGGGGACAGGTAGTCAGCCCCAGCATTTT. This codes for CAWSVGGTGSQPQHF.

V usage is TRBV18 and J usage is TRBJ2-1; unclear D gene. This CDR3 has 13 amino acids. From germline, CDR1 is KGHSH and CDR2 LQKENI. Trimming removed 0 bases at V and 6 bases at J, with 6 bases between. CDR3 bases: TGTGCCAGCTCACCACCCCTAACCAATGAGCAGTTCTTC. Translation: CASSPPLTNEQFF.

The gene calls are TRBV7-9 and TRBJ2-2; 16 nucleotides agree with TRBD2. In germline, CDR1 is SEHNR, CDR2 FQNEAQ (reference sequence). Trimming at V came to 5 bases and at J to 6 bases, leaving 9 bases not matched to a gene. The CDR3 contains 18 residues. CDR3 in DNA: TGTGCCAGCAGCCACGGGACTAGCGGGAGGGCCGACCCCGGGGAGCTGTTTTTT. Protein: CASSHGTSGRADPGELFF.

This CDR3 is CASSQDFVGEKLFF. CDR3 coding DNA: TGCGCCAGCAGCCAAGATTTCGTTGGTGAAAAACTGTTTTTT. This sequence joins TRBV4-3 and TRBJ1-4; D ambiguous. V shed 0 bases and J shed 7 bases, with 9 bases lying between them. In germline, CDR1 is LGHNA, CDR2 YSLEER. There are 14 residues in the CDR3.

The chain is built from TRBV6-6 and TRBJ2-5, with 7 bases aligning to TRBD1. From germline, CDR1 is MNHNY and CDR2 SVGAGI (reference sequence). The CDR3 is made up of 13 amino acids. J was trimmed by 7 bases and V by 5 bases; bases with no gene match: 7. This CDR3 is CASSDGQAWTQYF. The CDR3 region has the DNA TGTGCCAGCAGTGACGGACAGGCATGGACCCAGTACTTC.

This chain joins TRBV6-5 and TRBJ1-1, with a possible D match to TRBD1 (5 bases). The V and J ends lost 1 base and 0 bases respectively, with 9 bases between them. This CDR3 has 15 amino acids. Germline loops: CDR1 MNHEY, CDR2 SVGAGI. CDR3 coding DNA: TGTGCCAGCAGTTACTGGGGGAGAGTGAACACTGAAGCTTTCTTT. As protein: CASSYWGRVNTEAFF.

On this clone: Other DNA sequences in this sample translate to the same CDR3. The chain carries TRBV5-1 and TRBJ2-7, with no clear D. The CDR3 runs 12 residues. Germline V gene sequence: CDR1 SGHRS, CDR2 YFSETQ. Trimming pared 0 bases from V and 4 bases from J, leaving 5 bases between. This chain's CDR3 is CASSLDLYEQYF. Here the CDR3 DNA reads TGCGCCAGCAGCTTGGACCTTTACGAGCAGTACTTC.

This chain uses TRBV6-5 with TRBJ1-1; TRBD1 is a possible D gene (6 bases). There are 11 residues in the CDR3. V lost 9 bases and J lost 7, with 12 bases in between. Germline V gives CDR1 MNHEY, CDR2 SVGAGI. The CDR3 DNA is TGTGCCAGACGGACAGTCTTTGAAGCTTTCTTT. Residues: CARRTVFEAFF.

CDR3 nucleotides: TGTGCCAGCAGAGATGGGACGGGAGTGAGTTACGAGCAGTACTTC. Protein: CASRDGTGVSYEQYF. This chain links TRBV12-1 with TRBJ2-7; the D call in the table, TRBD2, was not verified against the DNA. TRBV12-1 counts as a pseudogene. The CDR3 is 15 amino acids.

The V and J genes are TRBV6-2 or TRBV6-3 and TRBJ2-5; possibly TRBD1 for D (6 bases). The germline gives CDR1 MNHEY, CDR2 SVGEGT. Trimming took off 5 bases at V and 7 bases at J, with 17 bases between the two ends. The CDR3 sequence is 14 residues long. In DNA form, the CDR3 reads TGTGCCAGCAGTCCAAGCAGACAGGTGGTGACCCAGTACTTC. This codes for CASSPSRQVVTQYF.

DNA for the CDR3: TGTGCCAGCAGCCCTTCGACTACAACTCGGACAGGGCAAGAGACCCAGTACTTC. This codes for CASSPSTTTRTGQETQYF. The chain employs TRBV9 and TRBJ2-5; 8 nucleotides align to TRBD1. This CDR3 region has 18 residues. Per the germline V gene, CDR1 is SGDLS and CDR2 is YYNGEE. With 4 bases clipped from V and 2 bases from J, the junction kept 16 bases outside the gene matches. The variable domain in full, with the rest retrieved from reference TRBV9 and TRBJ2-5, is DSGVTQTPKHLITATGQRVTLRCSPRSGDLSVYWYQQSLDQGLQFLIQYYNGEERAKGNILERFSAQQFPDLHSELNLSSLELGDSALYFCASSPSTTTRTGQETQYFGPGTRLLVL.

The rearrangement uses TRBV10-3 and TRBJ2-1; possible D gene TRBD2, 6 bases. The CDR3 is 17 residues long. Trimming stripped 2 bases from V and 0 bases from J, with 14 bases between. Germline lookup yields CDR1 ENHRY and CDR2 SYGVKD. DNA for the CDR3: TGTGCCATCAGTGAGCTAGCGAGGGGAAGCTCCTACAATGAGCAGTTCTTC. Translated, it gives CAISELARGSSYNEQFF.

The chain couples TRBV12-3 or TRBV12-4 to TRBJ1-2; 7 nucleotides align to TRBD1. This CDR3 has 13 residues. J gave up 5 bases and V 6 bases, and 6 bases lay outside the gene matches. CDR3 sequence (DNA): TGTGCCAGCAGACGGGACAGTTCTTATGGCTACACCTTC. Residues: CASRRDSSYGYTF.

V and J are TRBV19 and TRBJ1-2, with 7 nucleotides matching TRBD1. Germline V lookup: CDR1 LNHDA, CDR2 SQIVND (reference sequence). The CDR3 sequence is 14 residues long. Trimming took 5 bases from V and 8 from J; bases not matched to a gene: 11. The CDR3 is CASSLLDRERGYTF. The CDR3 DNA is TGTGCCAGTAGTCTTCTCGACAGGGAGCGGGGCTACACCTTC. Full variable domain (missing parts from reference TRBV19 and TRBJ1-2): DGGITQSPKYLFRKEGQNVTLSCEQNLNHDAMYWYRQDPGQGLRLIYYSQIVNDFQKGDIAEGYSVSREKKESFPLTVTSAQKNPTAFYLCASSLLDRERGYTFGSGTRLTVV.

This chain links TRBV7-8 with TRBJ2-7, with TRBD1 matching 11 bases. Germline CDR1 SGHVS, CDR2 FQNEAQ. V was pared by 5 bases and J by 7 bases, with 19 bases of the junction left unmatched. This CDR3 has 18 amino acids. The chain's CDR3 is CASSLDRGRRITLGEQYF. For the CDR3, the DNA is TGTGCCAGCAGCCTGGACAGGGGGCGACGGATAACCTTGGGTGAGCAGTACTTC.

Points on this clone: Other DNA sequences from this sample encode an identical CDR3 as well. The CDR3 DNA reads as TGCAGTGCTACTAGCACAGATACGCAGTATTTT. Encoded protein: CSATSTDTQYF. The rearrangement links TRBV20-1 to TRBJ2-3; D remains ambiguous. Between the trimmed V and J ends, which lost 4 bases and 0 bases, there was a span of 2 bases. The V gene's germline CDR1 is DFQATT and CDR2 SNEGSKA (reference sequence). The CDR3 length is 11 residues.

This clone was recorded a few times. J is TRBJ1-1 and V is TRBV30; 8 bases map to TRBD1. The CDR3 covers 11 residues. The J segment lost 8 bases and the V segment lost 6 bases, leaving 5 bases of the junction unmatched. CDR1 is GTSNPN and CDR2 is SVGIG in the germline V gene (reference sequence). This chain's CDR3 is CACRQGREAFF. DNA of the CDR3: TGTGCCTGTCGACAGGGGAGAGAAGCTTTCTTT.

The chain carries TRBV28 and TRBJ1-5; D not resolved. Trimming removed 3 bases from V and 3 bases from J, with 9 bases in between. This CDR3 is 14 amino acids long. Germline CDR1 MDHEN, CDR2 SYDVKM. CDR3 DNA sequence: TGTGCCAGCAGTTTGCGGTCAAACAATCAGCCCCAGCATTTT. This codes for CASSLRSNNQPQHF. Combining the CDR3 with reference TRBV28 and TRBJ1-5 gives the whole variable domain DVKVTQSSRYLVKRTGEKVFLECVQDMDHENMFWYRQDPGLGLRLIYFSYDVKMKEKGDIPEGYSVSREKKERFSLILESASTNQTSMYLCASSLRSNNQPQHFGDGTRLSIL.

This clone was seen a handful of times. V is TRBV20-1 and J is TRBJ1-5; D is ambiguous. The CDR3 sequence is 13 residues long. The ends were cut back, 3 bases at V and 3 bases at J, with 9 bases in the middle. Germline V lookup: CDR1 DFQATT, CDR2 SNEGSKA (reference sequence). The DNA for the CDR3 is TGCAGTGCTAGTAGGGCCAACAATCAGCCCCAGCATTTT. It specifies CSASRANNQPQHF.

This chain links TRBV18 with TRBJ2-5; 7 bases are shared with TRBD2. Trimming removed 3 bases from V and 2 bases from J; junction bases left unmatched: 6. Germline V gives CDR1 KGHSH, CDR2 LQKENI. The CDR3 loop spans 15 amino acids. CDR3 amino acids: CASSPFSGLQETQYF. The CDR3 coding sequence is TGTGCCAGCTCACCTTTTAGCGGGTTGCAAGAGACCCAGTACTTC.

In this sample, this clone turned up once. This chain connects TRBV27 to TRBJ1-5; D not resolved. This CDR3 has 16 residues. V lost 1 base to trimming and J lost 3 bases, with 13 bases between them. Germline CDR1 reads MNHEY; CDR2 reads SMNVEV (reference sequence). The CDR3 bases are TGTGCCAGCAGTTTATACCCCCCGCCCTACAATCAGCCCCAGCATTTT. Protein product: CASSLYPPPYNQPQHF.

This chain uses TRBV10-3 with TRBJ2-6; 10 bases align to TRBD1. The CDR3 contains 17 residues. V shed 6 bases, J shed 2 bases, and the junction held 7 bases outside the gene matches. The V gene's germline CDR1 is ENHRY and CDR2 SYGVKD. The CDR3 DNA reads TGTGCCATCAGAGAGGGACAGGGGAATCCTGGGGCCAACGTCCTGACTTTC. It encodes CAIREGQGNPGANVLTF.

The rearrangement joins TRBV6-5 to TRBJ2-6, with D unclear. The germline V gene encodes CDR1 MNHEY and CDR2 SVGAGI. The V end lost 2 bases, the J end lost 3 bases, and 8 bases lay between the germline ends. The CDR3 has 15 amino acids. CDR3: CASSYQTGGANVLTF. CDR3 coding DNA: TGTGCCAGCAGTTACCAGACTGGTGGGGCCAACGTCCTGACTTTC.